In its sample, the clone carrying this TCR beta chain was seen many times. TCRdb processed the 5' RACE reads anew with MiXCR; each CDR3 protein has one entry. Seen here are around 37,000 distinct CDR3 sequences, about 10% observed once, and the top ten hold approximately 13%. The record originates from a study of early T cells in non-severe SARS-CoV-2 infection. Trimming removed 2 bases from V and 10 bases from J, with 11 bases in between. CDR1 MNHNY and CDR2 SVGAGI come from the germline V gene (reference sequence). The CDR3 runs 12 residues. The chain is built from TRBV6-6 and TRBJ2-5; maybe TRBD1 (5 bases). This clonotype was sampled from an adult who was a healthcare worker with PCR-confirmed SARS-CoV-2 infection or an uninfected control (not recorded which). Material: whole blood. The CDR3 here is CASSYPTRVQYF. The CDR3 DNA is TGTGCCAGCAGTTACCCCACCAGGGTCCAGTACTTC.